The subject of this entry is one T cell receptor beta chain. The antigen remains undetermined. The sample originates from a study of shared clonotypes between healthy human individuals. The CDR3 extends over 13 amino acids. Trimming took off 6 bases at V and 7 bases at J, with 17 bases between the two ends. Germline V gene lookup returns CDR1 SGHDT and CDR2 YYEEEE. General observations from the study: Clonotypes which were not shared had lower generation probabilities than clonotypes that all four donors shared.

TCRdb keeps only in-frame clones here, not all; method: immunoSEQ multiplex PCR. The data hold under 1,100,000 clones, with 78% observed a single time. The study enrolled healthy HIV-negative adults without recent acute infections or vaccinations as donors. Caucasian adults living in Nashville, Tennessee, provided all samples. The clonotype originates from a man aged 18 to 35 in good health. Some clones in this sample may be carry-over from other donors' samples. The sequenced sample was memory CD4+ T cells from PBMCs. As to subset: CD45RA-negative fraction. The chain couples TRBV5-6 to TRBJ2-7, with a tentative D call TRBD1 (6 bases). The CDR3 DNA reads TGTGCCAGCAATCGGGGCAGGGGTAGGGAGCAGTACTTC. Its protein is CASNRGRGREQYF. Drawing the rest from reference TRBV5-6 and TRBJ2-7, the complete variable domain is DAGVTQSPTHLIKTRGQQVTLRCSPKSGHDTVSWYQQALGQGPQFIFQYYEEEERQRGNFPDRFSGHQFPNYSSELNVNALLLGDSALYLCASNRGRGREQYFGPGTRLTVT.